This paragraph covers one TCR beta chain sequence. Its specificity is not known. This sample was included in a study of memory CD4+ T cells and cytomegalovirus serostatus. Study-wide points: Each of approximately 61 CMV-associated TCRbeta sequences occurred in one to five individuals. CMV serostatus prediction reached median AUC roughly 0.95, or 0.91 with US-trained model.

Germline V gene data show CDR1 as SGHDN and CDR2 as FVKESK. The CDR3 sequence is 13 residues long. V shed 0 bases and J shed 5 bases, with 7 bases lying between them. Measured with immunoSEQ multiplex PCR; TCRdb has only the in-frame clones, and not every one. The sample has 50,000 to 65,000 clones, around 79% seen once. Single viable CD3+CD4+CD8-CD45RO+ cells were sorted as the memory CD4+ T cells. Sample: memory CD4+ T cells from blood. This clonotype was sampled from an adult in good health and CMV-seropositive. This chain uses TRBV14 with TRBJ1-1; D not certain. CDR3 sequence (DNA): TGTGCCAGCAGCCAAGATCATAAAACTGAAGCTTTCTTT. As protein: CASSQDHKTEAFF. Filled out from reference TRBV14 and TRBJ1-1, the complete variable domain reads EAGVTQFPSHSVIEKGQTVTLRCDPISGHDNLYWYRRVMGKEIKFLLHFVKESKQDESGMPNNRFLAERTGGTYSTLKVQPAELEDSGVYFCASSQDHKTEAFFGQGTRLTVV.